The 20 T cell receptor beta chains below come from one sample, sequenced in a study of CDR3 diversity in severe acne. TCRdb ran MiXCR on the PCR reads and lists one entry per CDR3 protein. The repertoire has more than 80,000 distinct CDR3 sequences, about half of them found once; the top ten carry roughly 11%. Sequenced sample: blood. These receptors all come from a male donor with severe acne vulgaris.

The CDR3 loop is CAISNYGQSDGYTF. The CDR3 DNA follows: TGTGCCATCAGCAACTACGGACAGAGTGATGGCTACACCTTC. J is TRBJ1-2 and V is TRBV10-3; possible D gene TRBD1, 6 bases. Germline CDR1 is ENHRY and CDR2 is SYGVKD. Trimming took 6 bases from V and 6 from J, leaving 17 bases between them. This CDR3 spans 14 amino acids.

The chain has TRBV4-2 and TRBJ1-4, with TRBD1 identical over 7 bases. CDR1 is LGHNA and CDR2 is YNFKEQ in the germline V gene. The CDR3 is made up of 17 amino acids. V lost 0 bases to trimming and J lost 6 bases; unmatched junction nucleotides: 10. CDR3 residues: CASSQDSRDSLDEKLFF. The CDR3 nucleotides read TGTGCCAGCAGCCAAGATTCCCGGGACAGTCTCGATGAAAAACTGTTTTTT.

Notes on this clonotype: A read error is possible here, since a much larger clone lies one base away. The chain couples TRBV4-3 to TRBJ2-1; TRBD2 matches at 10 bases. This CDR3 has 17 amino acids. The V segment lost 5 bases and the J segment 4 bases; nucleotides outside the gene matches: 11. CDR1 is LGHNA and CDR2 is YSLEER in the germline V gene. The CDR3 here is CASSEQPSSGSYNEQFF. The CDR3 DNA sequence: TGCGCCAGCAGCGAACAACCTTCTAGCGGGAGTTACAATGAGCAGTTCTTC.

A few counts support this clonotype. The V call is TRBV2, the J call TRBJ2-3; 7 bases fit TRBD2. CDR3 length: 19 residues. Germline V lookup: CDR1 SNHLY, CDR2 FYNNEI. J gave up 2 bases and V 3 bases, and 17 bases lay outside the gene matches. The CDR3 spells CASSEAILTGGGNTDTQYF. CDR3 nucleotide sequence: TGTGCCAGCAGTGAGGCTATCTTAACGGGCGGGGGAAACACAGATACGCAGTATTTT.

The rearrangement links TRBV5-1 to TRBJ2-6; no clear D gene. The V and J ends lost 3 bases and 0 bases respectively, with 4 bases between them. Germline CDR1 reads SGHRS; CDR2 reads YFSETQ. This CDR3 is 14 amino acids long. This CDR3 reads CASSYGSGANVLTF. CDR3 DNA sequence: TGCGCCAGCAGCTACGGCTCTGGGGCCAACGTCCTGACTTTC. Supplemented by reference TRBV5-1 and TRBJ2-6, the full variable domain reads KAGVTQTPRYLIKTRGQQVTLSCSPISGHRSVSWYQQTPGQGLQFLFEYFSETQRNKGNFPGRFSGRQFSNSRSEMNVSTLELGDSALYLCASSYGSGANVLTFGAGSRLTVL.

This clonotype has just one count. One base away lies a much larger clone, so this may be a sequencing read error. The V and J genes are TRBV6-5 and TRBJ2-7; TRBD1 matches 7 bases. The CDR3 contains 13 residues. CDR1 is MNHEY, CDR2 SVGAGI, per germline. Written as DNA, the CDR3 is TGTGCCAGCAGTAGGGGGCACTCCTTCGAGCAGTACTTC. Its protein product is CASSRGHSFEQYF.

Only one count was recorded for this clonotype. The junction and the germline gene differ at one end; a read error may be behind it. The gene calls are TRBV25-1 and TRBJ1-1; D unresolved. The CDR3 extends over 13 amino acids. In germline, CDR1 is MGHDK, CDR2 SYGVNS. This chain's CDR3 is CASSQFRQTEVFF. The CDR3 DNA reads as TGTGCCAGCAGCCAATTTCGGCAGACTGAAGTTTTCTTT. The variable domain in full, with the rest retrieved from reference TRBV25-1 and TRBJ1-1, is EADIYQTPRYLVIGTGKKITLECSQTMGHDKMYWYQQDPGMELHLIHYSYGVNSTEKGDLSSESTVSRIRTEHFPLTLESARPSHTSQYLCASSQFRQTEVFFGQGTRLTVV.

The chain carries TRBV19 and TRBJ2-2, with TRBD2 matching 10 bases. The ends lost 5 bases at V and 5 bases at J; junction bases unmatched: 5. The CDR3 has 15 residues. CDR1 and CDR2 from the germline V gene are LNHDA and SQIVND (reference sequence). This chain's CDR3 is CASSEGLARTGELFF. CDR3 bases: TGTGCCAGTAGTGAGGGACTAGCGAGGACCGGGGAGCTGTTTTTT.

V gene TRBV24-1 combines with J gene TRBJ1-6; D not resolved. CDR3 length: 14 amino acids. Trimming shortened V by 7 bases and J by 13 bases, and 19 bases separated the two germline ends. Germline CDR1 is KGHDR and CDR2 is SFDVKD. DNA for the CDR3: TGTGCCACCAGCCCCGCAGGATTCGAATTCCCCCTCCACTTT. This codes for CATSPAGFEFPLHF.

The chain carries TRBV10-2 and TRBJ2-7, with 10 bases fitting TRBD1. With 0 bases clipped from V and 4 bases from J, the junction kept 6 bases outside the gene matches. This CDR3 region has 16 residues. Germline-derived CDR1 and CDR2 are WSHSY and SAAADI. CDR3 loop: CASSESGQGFGYEQYF. As DNA, the CDR3 is TGCGCCAGCAGTGAGTCGGGACAGGGGTTTGGGTACGAGCAGTACTTC.

A word on this clonotype: A much larger clone differs by one base, so this may be a read error. The chain uses TRBV19 and TRBJ2-5; possible D gene TRBD1, 5 bases. The germline CDR1 and CDR2 sequences are LNHDA and SQIVND (reference sequence). V was clipped by 4 bases and J by 4 bases, with 10 bases between them. This CDR3 region has 13 residues. The CDR3 bases are TGTGCCAGTAGTACGACAGTAGGAGAGACCCAGTACTTC. Protein sequence: CASSTTVGETQYF.

This clonotype showed up many times. The chain is built from TRBV6-5 and TRBJ2-7; possibly TRBD2 for D (5 bases). V was trimmed by 6 bases and J by 5 bases, leaving 11 bases between them. The germline V gene encodes CDR1 MNHEY and CDR2 SVGAGI. This CDR3 has 12 residues. CDR3 amino acids: CASRSGRNEQYF. The CDR3 DNA reads TGTGCCAGCAGGTCGGGAAGGAACGAGCAGTACTTC.

This chain links TRBV20-1 with TRBJ2-7; D is perhaps TRBD2 (5 bases). CDR1 and CDR2 (germline): DFQATT, SNEGSKA (reference sequence). The CDR3 totals 13 residues. Trimming cost V 6 bases and J 3 bases, with 15 bases left between them. Here the CDR3 reads CSAPRSGSYEQYF. CDR3 coding DNA: TGCAGTGCCCCCAGGAGCGGCAGCTACGAGCAGTACTTC.

Comments on this clonotype: At one of its ends the junction is not consistent with the germline gene, which may arise from a read error. V is TRBV7-9 and J is TRBJ1-1, with 9 positions matching TRBD1. Germline CDR1 is SEHNR and CDR2 is FQNEAQ (reference sequence). There are 14 residues in the CDR3. CDR3 sequence: CASTLTDRGTEAFF. CDR3 DNA: TGCGCCAGCACCTTGACGGACAGGGGCACTGAAGCTTTCTTT.

The gene calls are TRBV24-1 and TRBJ1-5, with a tentative D call TRBD1 (6 bases). CDR3 size: 17 residues. V lost 0 bases and J 7 bases, leaving 18 bases between the germline ends. Germline values: CDR1 KGHDR, CDR2 SFDVKD. CDR3 loop: CATSDLRRRGGGQPQHF. CDR3 DNA sequence: TGTGCCACCAGTGATTTGAGGCGCAGGGGCGGTGGGCAGCCCCAGCATTTT.

This clonotype was counted at least ten times. CDR3 in amino acids: CASSSGAGTEAFF. The CDR3 DNA reads as TGTGCCAGCAGTTCAGGGGCAGGGACTGAAGCTTTCTTT. The rearrangement uses TRBV2 and TRBJ1-1; D might be TRBD1 (6 bases). V gave up 5 bases and J gave up 5 bases, with 12 bases separating them. Germline CDR1 SNHLY, CDR2 FYNNEI. This CDR3 has 13 residues.

Remarks on this clonotype: As the CDR3 is not closed by the conserved phenylalanine or tryptophan, this likely results from a read error. It is unclear where the CDR3 begins or ends on the DNA, so no DNA is shown, and the CDR3 is as TCRdb lists it. The genes are TRBV6-2 or TRBV6-3 and TRBJ1-2. The CDR3 has 12 residues if both end residues are counted. CDR1 is MNHEY and CDR2 is SVGEGT in the germline V gene. The CDR3 sequence is CASTPSGLRGTS.

This clonotype was found many times. The chain joins TRBV10-3 to TRBJ2-2, with a weak D call TRBD2 (7 bases). From germline, CDR1 is ENHRY and CDR2 SYGVKD. The CDR3 has 18 residues. V gave up 0 bases and J gave up 4 bases, with 18 bases separating them. CDR3 sequence (DNA): TGTGCCATCAGTGAGTCACGGGCTGGCGGGGGCGGCACCGGGGAGCTGTTTTTT. This gives the protein CAISESRAGGGGTGELFF.

In its sample, this clonotype ranks as medium-sized. The CDR3, as DNA: TGCAGTGCTCTAGCCTTGGGCGGAACCTACGAGCAGTACTTC. Encoded protein: CSALALGGTYEQYF. The chain has TRBV20-1 and TRBJ2-7; tentative D call: TRBD2 (5 bases). Germline CDR1 reads DFQATT; CDR2 reads SNEGSKA (reference sequence). Trimming pared 5 bases from V and 2 bases from J, leaving 16 bases between. The CDR3 spans 14 residues.

This clonotype is classed as medium-sized. The chain employs TRBV10-3 and TRBJ2-1, with 9 bases fitting TRBD2. This CDR3 contains 17 residues. In germline, CDR1 is ENHRY, CDR2 SYGVKD. J lost 0 bases, V lost 2 bases, and 5 bases had no gene match. CDR3 nucleotides: TGTGCCATCAGTGAGCCCCTAGCGGGATCCTCCTACAATGAGCAGTTCTTC. It translates to CAISEPLAGSSYNEQFF.